A selection of T cell receptor beta chains follows, all from one sample in a study of blood T cell repertoires in COVID-19. Produced via immunoSEQ multiplex PCR; TCRdb's table is partial and in-frame only. The table shows roughly 250,000 clones, with just over 90% occurring only once. Sequencing was performed on PBMCs or T cells enriched from blood (not recorded which). These receptors originate from a woman younger than 35 who had recovered from COVID-19. Both conserved end residues are part of each CDR3. D genes are given only for firm matches.

cdr3_aa	v_call	j_call	d_call
CARRLELQETQYF	TRBV2	TRBJ2-5	.
CSAPQGVGETQYF	TRBV29-1	TRBJ2-5	TRBD1
CASSLVVRGEQYF	TRBV7-2	TRBJ2-7	.
CASSVGWGEYTEAFF	TRBV9	TRBJ1-1	.
CASSQDAGSGYEQYF	TRBV4-3	TRBJ2-7	.
CASSQDVPSVSGNTIYF	TRBV4-3	TRBJ1-3	.
CASSLDPQGRRGGPPLHF	TRBV5-1	TRBJ1-6	.
CASSLGGQGQQPQHF	TRBV5-4	TRBJ1-5	TRBD1
CASTPQFTSTDTQYF	TRBV11-3	TRBJ2-3	.
CSASGDRPGGYTF	TRBV20-1	TRBJ1-2	.
CASSVGDRYYEQYF	TRBV9	TRBJ2-7	TRBD1
CSASLYTDTQYF	TRBV20-1	TRBJ2-3	.
CATWGERGGKAYEQYF	TRBV10-3	TRBJ2-7	TRBD2
CASSLNFRSPLHF	TRBV7-3	TRBJ1-6	.
CASSPGQGDYGYTF	TRBV6-2/TRBV6-3	TRBJ1-2	TRBD1
CASSLEQASTQYF	TRBV5-4	TRBJ2-3	.
CASTGRGRHEQFF	TRBV7-9	TRBJ2-1	.
CASSPSGRVNQPQHF	TRBV21-1	TRBJ1-5	.